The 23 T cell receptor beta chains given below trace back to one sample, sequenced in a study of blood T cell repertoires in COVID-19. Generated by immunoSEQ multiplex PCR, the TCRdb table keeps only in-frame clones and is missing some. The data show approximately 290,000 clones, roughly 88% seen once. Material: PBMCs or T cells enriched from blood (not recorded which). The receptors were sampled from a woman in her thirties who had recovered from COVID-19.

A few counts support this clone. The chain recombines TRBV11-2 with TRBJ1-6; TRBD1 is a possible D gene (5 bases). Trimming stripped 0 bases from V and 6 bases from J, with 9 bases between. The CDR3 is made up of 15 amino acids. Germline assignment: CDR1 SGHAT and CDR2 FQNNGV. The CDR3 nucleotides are TGTGCCAGCAGCTTAGATCCAGGGCCTAATTCACCCCTCCACTTT. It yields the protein CASSLDPGPNSPLHF.

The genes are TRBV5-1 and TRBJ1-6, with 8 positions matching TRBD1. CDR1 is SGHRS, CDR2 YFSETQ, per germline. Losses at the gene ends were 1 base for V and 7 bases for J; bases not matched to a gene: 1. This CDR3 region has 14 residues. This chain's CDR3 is CASSLTGGNSPLHF. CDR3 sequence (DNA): TGCGCCAGCAGCTTGACAGGGGGGAATTCACCCCTCCACTTT.

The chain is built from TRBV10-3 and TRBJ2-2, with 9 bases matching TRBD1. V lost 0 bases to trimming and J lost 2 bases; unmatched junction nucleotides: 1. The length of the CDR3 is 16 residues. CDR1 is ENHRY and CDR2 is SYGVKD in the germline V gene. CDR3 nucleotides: TGTGCCATCAGTGAGTCGGGACAGGGAAACACCGGGGAGCTGTTTTTT. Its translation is CAISESGQGNTGELFF.

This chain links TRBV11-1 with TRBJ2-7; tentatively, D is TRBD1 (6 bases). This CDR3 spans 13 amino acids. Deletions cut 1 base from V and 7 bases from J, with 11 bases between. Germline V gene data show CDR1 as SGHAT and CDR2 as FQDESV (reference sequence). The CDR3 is CASSLVAGEEQYF. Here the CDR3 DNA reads TGTGCCAGCAGCTTAGTTGCAGGGGAAGAGCAGTACTTC.

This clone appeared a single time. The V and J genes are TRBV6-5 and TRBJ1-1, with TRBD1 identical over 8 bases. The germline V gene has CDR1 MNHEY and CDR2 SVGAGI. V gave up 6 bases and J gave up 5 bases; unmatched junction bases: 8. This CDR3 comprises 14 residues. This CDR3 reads CASSLGQGGTEAFF. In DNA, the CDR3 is TGTGCCAGCAGCCTCGGACAGGGAGGGACTGAAGCTTTCTTT.

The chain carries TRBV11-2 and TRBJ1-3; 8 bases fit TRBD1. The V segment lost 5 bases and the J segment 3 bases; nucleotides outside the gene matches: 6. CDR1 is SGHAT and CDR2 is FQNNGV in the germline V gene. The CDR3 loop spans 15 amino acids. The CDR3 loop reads CASSLRTGFGNTIYF. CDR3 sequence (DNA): TGTGCCAGCAGCCTAAGGACAGGGTTTGGAAACACCATATATTTT.

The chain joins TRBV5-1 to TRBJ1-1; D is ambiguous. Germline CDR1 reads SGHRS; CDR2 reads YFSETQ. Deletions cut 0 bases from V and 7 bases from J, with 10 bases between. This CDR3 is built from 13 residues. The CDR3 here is CASSLGSGLEAFF. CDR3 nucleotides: TGCGCCAGCAGCTTGGGTTCAGGCCTTGAAGCTTTCTTT. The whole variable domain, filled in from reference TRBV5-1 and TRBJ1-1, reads KAGVTQTPRYLIKTRGQQVTLSCSPISGHRSVSWYQQTPGQGLQFLFEYFSETQRNKGNFPGRFSGRQFSNSRSEMNVSTLELGDSALYLCASSLGSGLEAFFGQGTRLTVV.

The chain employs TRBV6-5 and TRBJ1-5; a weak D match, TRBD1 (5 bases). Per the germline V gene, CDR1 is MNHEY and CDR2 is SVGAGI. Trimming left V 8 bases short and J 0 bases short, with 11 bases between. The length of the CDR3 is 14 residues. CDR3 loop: CASGAGISNQPQHF. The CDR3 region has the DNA TGTGCCAGCGGAGCAGGGATTAGCAATCAGCCCCAGCATTTT.

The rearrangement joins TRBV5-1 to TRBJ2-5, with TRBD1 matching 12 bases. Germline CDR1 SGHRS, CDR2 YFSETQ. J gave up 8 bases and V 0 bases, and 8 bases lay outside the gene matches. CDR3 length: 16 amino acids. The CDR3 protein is CASSLAGDRGRETQYF. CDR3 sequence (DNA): TGCGCCAGCAGCTTGGCCGGGGACAGGGGGCGGGAAACCCAGTACTTC.

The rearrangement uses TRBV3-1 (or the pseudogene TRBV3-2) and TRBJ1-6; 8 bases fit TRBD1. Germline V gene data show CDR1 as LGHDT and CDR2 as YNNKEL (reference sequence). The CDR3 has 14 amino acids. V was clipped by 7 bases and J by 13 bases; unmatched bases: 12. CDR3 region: CASTPTAGQAPLHF. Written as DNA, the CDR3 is TGTGCCAGCACCCCAACCGCGGGACAGGCCCCCCTCCACTTT.

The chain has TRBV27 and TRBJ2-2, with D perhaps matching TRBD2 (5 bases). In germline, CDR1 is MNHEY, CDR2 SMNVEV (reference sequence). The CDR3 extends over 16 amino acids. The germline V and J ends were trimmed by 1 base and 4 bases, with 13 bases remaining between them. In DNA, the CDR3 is TGTGCCAGCAGTTTATTTGGACGCCGGGGCACCGGGGAGCTGTTTTTT. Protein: CASSLFGRRGTGELFF.

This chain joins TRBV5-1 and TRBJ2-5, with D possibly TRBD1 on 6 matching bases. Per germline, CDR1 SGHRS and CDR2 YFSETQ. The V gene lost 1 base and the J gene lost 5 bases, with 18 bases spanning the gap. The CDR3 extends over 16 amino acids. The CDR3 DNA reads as TGCGCCAGCAGCTTGACCGACCGGACAGTGGGGGAGACCCAGTACTTC. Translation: CASSLTDRTVGETQYF.

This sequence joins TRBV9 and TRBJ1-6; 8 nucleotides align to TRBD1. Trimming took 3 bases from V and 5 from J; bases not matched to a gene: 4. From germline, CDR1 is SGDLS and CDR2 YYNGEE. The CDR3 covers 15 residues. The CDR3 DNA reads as TGTGCCAGCAGCGCATCGACAGGGGATAATTCACCCCTCCACTTT. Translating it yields CASSASTGDNSPLHF.

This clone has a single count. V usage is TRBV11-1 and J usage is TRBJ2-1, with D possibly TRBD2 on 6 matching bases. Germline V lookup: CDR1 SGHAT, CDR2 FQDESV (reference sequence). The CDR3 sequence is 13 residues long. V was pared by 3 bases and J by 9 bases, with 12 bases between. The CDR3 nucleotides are TGTGCCAGCAGCTTTGTGCTGGGGGGTGAGCAGTTCTTC. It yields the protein CASSFVLGGEQFF.

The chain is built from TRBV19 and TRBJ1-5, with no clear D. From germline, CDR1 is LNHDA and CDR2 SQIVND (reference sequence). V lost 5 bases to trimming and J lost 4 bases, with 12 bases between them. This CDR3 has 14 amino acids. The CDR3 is CASSPLTKNQPQHF. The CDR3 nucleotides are TGTGCCAGTAGTCCGTTGACTAAAAATCAGCCCCAGCATTTT. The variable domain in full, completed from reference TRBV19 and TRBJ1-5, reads DGGITQSPKYLFRKEGQNVTLSCEQNLNHDAMYWYRQDPGQGLRLIYYSQIVNDFQKGDIAEGYSVSREKKESFPLTVTSAQKNPTAFYLCASSPLTKNQPQHFGDGTRLSIL.

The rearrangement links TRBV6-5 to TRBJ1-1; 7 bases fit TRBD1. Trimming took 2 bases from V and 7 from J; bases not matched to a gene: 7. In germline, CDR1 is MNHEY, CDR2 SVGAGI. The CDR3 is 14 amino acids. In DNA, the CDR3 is TGTGCCAGCAGTTACAGGGACAGCGCTTATGAAGCTTTCTTT. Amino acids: CASSYRDSAYEAFF.

The CDR3 sequence is CASSYRRDYGYTF. CDR3 DNA: TGTGCCAGCAGTTACAGACGGGACTATGGCTACACCTTC. The chain uses TRBV6-5 and TRBJ1-2; D not resolved. The ends were cut back, 2 bases at V and 3 bases at J, with 7 bases in the middle. The CDR3 is 13 residues long. Germline-derived CDR1 and CDR2 are MNHEY and SVGAGI.

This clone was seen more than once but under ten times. Here the CDR3 DNA reads TGCGCCAGCAGCCAAGACGCGGCAGGGAACTATGGCTACACCTTC. Encoded protein: CASSQDAAGNYGYTF. The chain employs TRBV4-1 and TRBJ1-2; perhaps TRBD1 as D (5 bases). The length of the CDR3 is 15 residues. The germline CDR1 and CDR2 sequences are MGHRA and YSYEKL. V shed 0 bases and J shed 2 bases, with 10 bases lying between them.

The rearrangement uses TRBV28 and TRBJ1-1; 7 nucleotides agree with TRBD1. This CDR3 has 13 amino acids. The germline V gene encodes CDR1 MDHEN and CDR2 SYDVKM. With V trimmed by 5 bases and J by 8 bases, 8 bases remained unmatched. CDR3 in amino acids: CASSRQGVREAFF. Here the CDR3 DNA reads TGTGCCAGCAGTCGTCAGGGGGTTAGAGAAGCTTTCTTT.

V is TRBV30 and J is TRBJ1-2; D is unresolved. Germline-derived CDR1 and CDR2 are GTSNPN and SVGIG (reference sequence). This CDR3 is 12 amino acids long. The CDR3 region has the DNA TGTGCTTGGGGTAGCTCTAACTATGGCTACACCTTC. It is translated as CAWGSSNYGYTF.

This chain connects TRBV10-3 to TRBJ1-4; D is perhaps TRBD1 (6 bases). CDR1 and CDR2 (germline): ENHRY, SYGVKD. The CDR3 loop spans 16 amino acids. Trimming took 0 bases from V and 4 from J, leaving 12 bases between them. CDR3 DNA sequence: TGTGCCATCAGTGAGTCCTGGACAGCCATTAATGAAAAACTGTTTTTT. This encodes CAISESWTAINEKLFF.

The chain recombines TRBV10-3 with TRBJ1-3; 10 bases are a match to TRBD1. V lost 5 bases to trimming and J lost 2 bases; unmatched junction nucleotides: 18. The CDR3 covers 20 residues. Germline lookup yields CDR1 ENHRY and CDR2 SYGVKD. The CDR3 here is CAISPLGQGGLDGPGNTIYF. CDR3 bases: TGTGCCATCAGTCCCTTAGGACAGGGGGGCCTAGACGGCCCTGGAAACACCATATATTTT.

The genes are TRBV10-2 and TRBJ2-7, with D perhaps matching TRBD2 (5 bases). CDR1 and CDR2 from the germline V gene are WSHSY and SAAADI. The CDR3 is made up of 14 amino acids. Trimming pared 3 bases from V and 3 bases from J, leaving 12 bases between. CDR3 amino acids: CASSERADLYEQYF. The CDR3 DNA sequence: TGCGCCAGCAGTGAACGAGCGGACCTCTACGAGCAGTACTTC.